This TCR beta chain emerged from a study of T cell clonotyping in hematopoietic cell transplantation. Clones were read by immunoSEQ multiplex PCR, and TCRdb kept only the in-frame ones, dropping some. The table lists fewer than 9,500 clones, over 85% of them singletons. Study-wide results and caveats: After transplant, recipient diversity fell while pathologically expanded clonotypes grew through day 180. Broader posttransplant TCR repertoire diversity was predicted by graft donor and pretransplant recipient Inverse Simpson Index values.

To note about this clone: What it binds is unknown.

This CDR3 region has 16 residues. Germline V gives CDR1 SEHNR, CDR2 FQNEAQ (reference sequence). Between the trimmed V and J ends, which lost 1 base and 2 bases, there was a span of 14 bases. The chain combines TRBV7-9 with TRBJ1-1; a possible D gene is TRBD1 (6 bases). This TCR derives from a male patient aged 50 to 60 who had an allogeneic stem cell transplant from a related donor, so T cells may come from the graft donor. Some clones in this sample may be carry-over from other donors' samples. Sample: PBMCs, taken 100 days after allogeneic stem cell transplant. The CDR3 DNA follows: TGTGCCAGCAGCTTAGTATTGACAGGCCCTAACACTGAAGCTTTCTTT. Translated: CASSLVLTGPNTEAFF.